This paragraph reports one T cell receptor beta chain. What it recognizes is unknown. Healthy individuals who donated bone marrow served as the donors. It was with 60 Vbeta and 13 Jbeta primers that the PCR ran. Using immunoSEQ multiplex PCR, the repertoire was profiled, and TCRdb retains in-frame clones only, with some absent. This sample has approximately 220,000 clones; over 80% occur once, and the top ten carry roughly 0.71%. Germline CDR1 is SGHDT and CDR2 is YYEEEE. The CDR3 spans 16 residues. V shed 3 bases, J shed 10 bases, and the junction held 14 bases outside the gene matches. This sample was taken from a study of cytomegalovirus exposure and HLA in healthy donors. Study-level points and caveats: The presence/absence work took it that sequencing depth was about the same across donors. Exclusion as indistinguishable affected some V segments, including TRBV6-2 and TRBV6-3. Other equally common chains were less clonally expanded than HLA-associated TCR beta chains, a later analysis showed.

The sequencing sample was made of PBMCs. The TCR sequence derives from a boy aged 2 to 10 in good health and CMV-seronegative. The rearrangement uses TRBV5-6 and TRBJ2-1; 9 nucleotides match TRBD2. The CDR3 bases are TGTGCCAGCAGCTCGGCGGCTAGCGGGGACCTGGGGGAGCAGTTCTTC. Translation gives CASSSAASGDLGEQFF.